Reported below is one T cell receptor (beta chain). This specimen belongs to a study of blood T cell repertoires in COVID-19. Overall study: Spain, Italy and the United States supplied samples that represented acute and convalescent COVID-19.

Per germline, CDR1 MNHEY and CDR2 SVGAGI. Trimming left V 6 bases short and J 7 bases short, with 12 bases between. CDR3 length: 12 residues. Data came from immunoSEQ multiplex PCR; TCRdb stores just in-frame clones and leaves some out. Among 35,000 to 50,000 clones listed, roughly 81% were seen once. This chain uses TRBV6-5 with TRBJ1-1; D is perhaps TRBD1 (5 bases). Sequences were obtained from peripheral blood. The source of this sequence is a human donor in a cohort sampled during active COVID-19. CDR3 loop: CASSPRVGEAFF. The DNA of the CDR3 is TGTGCCAGCAGCCCCAGGGTGGGTGAAGCTTTCTTT.